A single sample is the source of the 29 T cell receptor beta chains below, sequenced in a study of T-cell reconstitution after alpha-beta-depleted transplantation in children. Using unique molecular identifiers, the investigators prepared the TCRbeta library. In TCRdb, the PCR reads were re-called with MiXCR into one record per CDR3 protein. Of under 250,000 distinct CDR3 sequences in the sample, more than 20% are singletons; the top ten hold more than 4.5%. The sample here was PBMCs, mostly from graft donor cells, taken 360 days after TCRalphabeta/CD19-depleted stem cell transplant. The receptors come from a female patient aged 2-10 years who had a stem cell transplant for congenital amegakaryocytic thrombocytopenia, so the T cells may come from the graft donor.

V usage is TRBV5-1 and J usage is TRBJ2-5; D is tentatively TRBD1 or TRBD2 (5 bases each). With 4 bases removed from V and 2 bases from J, the gap between germline ends came to 12 bases. The CDR3 extends over 14 amino acids. CDR1 SGHRS and CDR2 YFSETQ come from the germline V gene. CDR3: CASSRGSSQETQYF. The CDR3 region has the DNA TGCGCCAGCAGCCGGGGCAGTTCACAAGAGACCCAGTACTTC.

This clonotype was recorded many times. The chain is built from TRBV20-1 and TRBJ2-7; 11 bases agree with TRBD2. Germline trimming cut 5 bases from V and 3 bases from J; bases unmatched to any gene: 0. Germline CDR1 is DFQATT and CDR2 is SNEGSKA (reference sequence). The CDR3 has 12 residues. CDR3 loop: CSAGTSGYEQYF. CDR3 coding DNA: TGCAGTGCTGGGACTAGCGGCTACGAGCAGTACTTC.

This chain links TRBV4-1 with TRBJ1-5, with D tentatively TRBD1 (5 bases). CDR3 length: 16 residues. Germline values: CDR1 MGHRA, CDR2 YSYEKL. V lost 1 base and J 3 bases, leaving 13 bases between the germline ends. CDR3 protein: CASSQVLGRFNQPQHF. DNA of the CDR3: TGCGCCAGCAGCCAAGTTTTGGGGCGGTTCAATCAGCCCCAGCATTTT.

This clonotype was detected a few times. This CDR3 is CASSPGQGNSEQYF. For the CDR3, the DNA is TGTGCCAGCAGCCCCGGACAGGGTAATTCCGAGCAGTACTTC. The gene calls are TRBV3-1 and TRBJ2-7; 8 nucleotides match TRBD1. CDR1 is LGHDT and CDR2 is YNNKEL in the germline V gene (reference sequence). The CDR3 sequence is 14 residues long. J gave up 6 bases and V 4 bases, and 8 bases lay outside the gene matches.

The chain employs TRBV10-3 and TRBJ2-5; 7 bases fit TRBD2. CDR1 and CDR2 from the germline V gene are ENHRY and SYGVKD. Trimming at V came to 3 bases and at J to 2 bases, leaving 12 bases not matched to a gene. The CDR3 consists of 17 residues. The CDR3 region is CAISEDKYLSGQETQYF. DNA of the CDR3: TGTGCCATCAGTGAAGACAAATATCTTAGCGGGCAAGAGACCCAGTACTTC.

The genes are TRBV9 and TRBJ2-3, with D hard to call. The germline CDR1 and CDR2 sequences are SGDLS and YYNGEE. This CDR3 spans 15 amino acids. V was clipped by 0 bases and J by 2 bases, with 10 bases between them. CDR3 sequence (DNA): TGTGCCAGCAGCGTAGGGGTAGGGAACACAGATACGCAGTATTTT. Translation: CASSVGVGNTDTQYF.

This clonotype showed up many times. The J gene is TRBJ2-7, the V gene TRBV9; 7 nucleotides agree with TRBD1. The CDR3 is 15 amino acids. Germline CDR1 is SGDLS and CDR2 is YYNGEE. The V and J ends lost 3 bases and 1 base, in that order; junction bases with no gene match: 7. Here the CDR3 reads CASSGERTGSYEQYF. CDR3 DNA: TGTGCCAGCAGCGGGGAAAGGACAGGTTCCTACGAGCAGTACTTC.

J is TRBJ1-6 and V is TRBV14; D gene unclear. This CDR3 comprises 12 residues. With 5 bases removed from V and 9 bases from J, the gap between germline ends came to 8 bases. The germline CDR1 and CDR2 sequences are SGHDN and FVKESK. The CDR3 loop is CASSEGLSPLHF. CDR3 DNA: TGTGCCAGCAGCGAAGGGCTTTCACCCCTCCACTTT.

This clonotype was observed a few times. This chain joins TRBV5-1 and TRBJ2-1; D call uncertain. V was clipped by 4 bases and J by 7 bases, with 6 bases between them. There are 11 residues in the CDR3. The germline gives CDR1 SGHRS, CDR2 YFSETQ. The CDR3 coding sequence is TGCGCCAGCAGCGTGCTAAATGAGCAGTTCTTC. This codes for CASSVLNEQFF.

This clonotype was seen ten or more times. The V call is TRBV12-3 or TRBV12-4, the J call TRBJ2-7; D uncertain. The CDR3 is 13 residues long. V lost 6 bases and J lost 3, with 12 bases in between. In DNA, the CDR3 is TGTGCCAGCAGCCTGGGTCGGATCTACGAGCAGTACTTC. Amino acid sequence: CASSLGRIYEQYF.

The chain combines TRBV29-1 with TRBJ2-1; the D gene is possibly TRBD1 (6 bases). In germline, CDR1 is SQVTM, CDR2 ANQGSEA. CDR3 size: 13 residues. V was clipped by 4 bases and J by 5 bases, with 12 bases between them. CDR3 residues: CSVGGTLDNEQFF. The CDR3 bases are TGCAGCGTTGGGGGGACATTAGACAATGAGCAGTTCTTC.

The V and J genes are TRBV29-1 and TRBJ2-1, with TRBD2 identical over 7 bases. V lost 2 bases and J lost 9; bases outside the gene matches: 4. Looked up from germline, CDR1 is SQVTM and CDR2 is ANQGSEA. This CDR3 spans 12 amino acids. The DNA of the CDR3 is TGCAGCGTTGAATTGGGGGGGGGTGAGCAGTTCTTC. The encoded protein is CSVELGGGEQFF.

V gene TRBV12-3 or TRBV12-4 combines with J gene TRBJ1-5, with 8 positions matching TRBD1. Losses at the gene ends were 1 base for V and 5 bases for J; bases not matched to a gene: 4. This CDR3 has 15 residues. The chain's CDR3 is CASSLGTGPDQPQHF. The DNA of the CDR3 is TGTGCCAGCAGTTTAGGGACAGGGCCGGATCAGCCCCAGCATTTT.

This clonotype was seen a few times. The V call is TRBV5-4, the J call TRBJ2-1; the match to TRBD2 covers 14 bases. V lost 3 bases, J lost 8 bases, and 4 bases stayed unmatched. CDR1 SGHNT and CDR2 YYREEE come from the germline V gene (reference sequence). The CDR3 contains 15 residues. The chain's CDR3 is CASSSGTSGSDEQFF. As DNA, the CDR3 is TGTGCCAGCAGCTCCGGGACTAGCGGGAGCGATGAGCAGTTCTTC.

This chain connects TRBV24-1 to TRBJ2-3; possible D gene TRBD1, 6 bases. Germline CDR1 and CDR2: KGHDR and SFDVKD. V was pared by 6 bases and J by 2 bases, with 20 bases between. This CDR3 is built from 17 residues. This CDR3 reads CATSKAGVGKDTDTQYF. The CDR3 nucleotides read TGTGCCACCAGTAAGGCAGGGGTCGGCAAAGACACAGATACGCAGTATTTT.

The rearrangement joins TRBV2 to TRBJ2-7, with 7 bases aligning to TRBD1. CDR1 and CDR2 from the germline V gene are SNHLY and FYNNEI. CDR3 length: 15 amino acids. Losses at the gene ends were 2 bases for V and 2 bases for J; bases not matched to a gene: 6. CDR3 nucleotides: TGTGCCAGCAGTGAAAGGACAGGACTTACCTACGAGCAGTACTTC. This translates into CASSERTGLTYEQYF.

The chain carries TRBV20-1 and TRBJ1-5; D remains ambiguous. The CDR3 contains 13 residues. Germline V gene lookup returns CDR1 DFQATT and CDR2 SNEGSKA (reference sequence). The CDR3 loop is CGSASLERQPQHF. The CDR3 DNA is TGCGGTAGCGCCTCTCTAGAGCGTCAGCCCCAGCATTTT.

In this sample, this clonotype turned up many times. DNA of the CDR3: TGTGCCAGCAGCCTCGGGACCTATGGCTACACCTTC. Translation gives CASSLGTYGYTF. This chain joins TRBV7-8 and TRBJ1-2; tentatively, D is TRBD1 (5 bases). The germline CDR1 and CDR2 sequences are SGHVS and FQNEAQ. The CDR3 runs to 12 residues. The V end was cut by 5 bases, the J end by 4 bases, with 8 bases between.

This clonotype has only a few counts. J is TRBJ2-2 and V is TRBV24-1; no reliable D call. Trimming shortened V by 8 bases and J by 3 bases, and 6 bases separated the two germline ends. The CDR3 totals 12 residues. CDR1 and CDR2 from the germline V gene are KGHDR and SFDVKD. CDR3 sequence reads: CATISYTGELFF. The DNA of the CDR3 is TGTGCCACCATCTCGTACACCGGGGAGCTGTTTTTT.

The chain uses TRBV27 and TRBJ2-1; perhaps TRBD1 as D (8 bases). This CDR3 has 14 residues. Germline values: CDR1 MNHEY, CDR2 SMNVEV (reference sequence). The germline V and J ends were trimmed by 3 bases and 6 bases, with 12 bases remaining between them. The CDR3 coding sequence is TGTGCCAGCAGTTTTACAGGGGGGGGCAATGAGCAGTTCTTC. This translates into CASSFTGGGNEQFF.

This clonotype was detected many times. The CDR3 DNA is TGTGCCATCAGTGAGTCCCGGGGGGGCACAGATACGCAGTATTTT. It encodes CAISESRGGTDTQYF. The chain has TRBV10-3 and TRBJ2-3; 7 nucleotides line up with TRBD2. The CDR3 runs to 15 residues. V trimming: 0 bases; J trimming: 1 base; junction bases outside the gene matches: 1. Germline V gene data show CDR1 as ENHRY and CDR2 as SYGVKD.

The sample holds a few counts of this clonotype. The chain links TRBV12-3 or TRBV12-4 to TRBJ2-1, with D perhaps matching TRBD2 (5 bases). The CDR3 runs 15 residues. Trimming shortened V by 2 bases and J by 7 bases, and 15 bases separated the two germline ends. CDR3 in amino acids: CASSLMEAVLNEQFF. The CDR3 DNA reads as TGTGCCAGCAGTTTAATGGAGGCCGTCTTAAATGAGCAGTTCTTC.

This clonotype appeared a few times. The chain is built from TRBV12-3 or TRBV12-4 and TRBJ2-3, with D possibly being TRBD2 (6 bases). The CDR3 covers 16 residues. Trimming took off 1 base at V and 0 bases at J, with 11 bases between the two ends. CDR3 DNA sequence: TGTGCCAGCAGTTTAGGTCTGCGGGGCAGCACAGATACGCAGTATTTT. Translation: CASSLGLRGSTDTQYF.

This clonotype was observed a handful of times. The chain links TRBV20-1 to TRBJ2-7, with D possibly matching TRBD2 (6 bases). The CDR3 extends over 14 amino acids. Trimming pared 1 base from V and 5 bases from J, leaving 15 bases between. Germline values: CDR1 DFQATT, CDR2 SNEGSKA (reference sequence). This chain's CDR3 is CSARGGGNPNEQYF. The CDR3 coding sequence is TGCAGTGCTAGAGGTGGGGGGAACCCCAACGAGCAGTACTTC.

This rearrangement joins TRBV6-4 to TRBJ2-1, with 8 positions matching TRBD1. V lost 3 bases to trimming and J lost 7 bases; unmatched junction nucleotides: 11. This CDR3 has 16 amino acids. Germline V lookup: CDR1 MRHNA, CDR2 SNTAGT. The CDR3 nucleotides are TGTGCCAGCAGTGAGATGGAGGACAGGGTCGGAAATGAGCAGTTCTTC. Amino acids: CASSEMEDRVGNEQFF.

In regard to this clonotype: A single base separates this from a much larger clone, so it may be a read error. This chain joins TRBV20-1 and TRBJ2-7; D perhaps matches TRBD2 (6 bases). Trimming shortened V by 5 bases and J by 3 bases, and 17 bases separated the two germline ends. Germline V CDR1 and CDR2: DFQATT, SNEGSKA (reference sequence). This CDR3 spans 14 amino acids. As DNA, the CDR3 is TGCAGTGCTGCTGCGCGGAGCGGGCGCTACGAGCAGTACTTC. Translated: CSAAARSGRYEQYF.

V and J are TRBV29-1 and TRBJ2-3; 9 nucleotides agree with TRBD2. This CDR3 spans 16 amino acids. V was pared by 4 bases and J by 2 bases, with 10 bases of the junction left unmatched. The germline V gene has CDR1 SQVTM and CDR2 ANQGSEA. CDR3 sequence (DNA): TGCAGCGTTGGAAAGGGACTAGCTATATTCACAGATACGCAGTATTTT. It is translated as CSVGKGLAIFTDTQYF.

This clonotype showed up just a few times. The V and J genes are TRBV7-9 and TRBJ2-2; possible D gene TRBD1, 6 bases. This CDR3 is 16 amino acids long. CDR1 and CDR2 (germline): SEHNR, FQNEAQ (reference sequence). Trimming removed 1 base from V and 4 bases from J, with 13 bases in between. This chain's CDR3 is CASSLVPGESTGELFF. In nucleotides, the CDR3 is TGTGCCAGCAGCTTAGTACCAGGGGAGAGCACCGGGGAGCTGTTTTTT.

This clonotype was picked up a small number of times. The chain couples TRBV12-3 or TRBV12-4 to TRBJ2-1, with a possible D match to TRBD1 (6 bases). The CDR3 runs 11 residues. V lost 5 bases and J lost 11, with 10 bases in between. CDR3 nucleotides: TGTGCCAGCAGTACCGGACAGCAGCAGTTCTTC. It specifies CASSTGQQQFF.